This T cell receptor (beta chain) stems from a study of OX40 agonist ivuxolimab in advanced cancers. About the study as a whole: The costimulatory receptor OX40 (CD134) was targeted by ivuxolimab, a fully human IgG2 agonistic monoclonal antibody. Patients were allowed to have had prior anti-PD-1, anti-PD-L1 or anti-CTLA-4 therapy, and 30% to 40% of the dose-escalation patients had previously received checkpoint inhibitors. The paper covers the monotherapy dose-escalation part of the phase I ivuxolimab trial, which included N of about 50 patients. Partial responses were achieved by three dose-escalation patients, of whom one had hepatocellular carcinoma and two had cutaneous melanoma. Intravenous ivuxolimab was administered to patients every 2 weeks at six dose levels: 0.01, 0.1, 0.3, 1.5, 3 and 10 mg/kg. Among the roughly 50 dose-escalation patients, around 20 had hepatocellular carcinoma, some 15 melanoma, 9 renal cell carcinoma and 9 head and neck cancer. The dose-escalation cohort was approximately 83% male with a mean age of about 65 years, ranging from roughly 23 to 90. The point of sequencing TCRbeta in the periphery was to test whether ivuxolimab changed TCR sequence diversity and drove clonal T-cell expansion.

Comment on this clone: Its specific antigen is unknown. No clone much larger than this one lies a single base away; base qualities are absent.

The trial excluded patients who had a history of autoimmune disease or were on systemic immunosuppression. Peripheral blood for TCR sequencing was collected from all dose cohorts at baseline, on cycle 4 day 1, and on cycle 7 day 1. Samples came from an open-label, multicenter, first-in-human phase I dose-escalation trial of ivuxolimab. The trial enrolled adults with locally advanced or metastatic head and neck squamous cell, hepatocellular, melanoma or renal cell carcinoma. CD4+ and CD8+ T cells were sorted separately from peripheral blood before TCR sequencing. Results and caveats for the whole study, not just this receptor: Low levels of normalized T-cell clonal expansion were also seen in some patients who did not respond. Antigen specificity was not determined for the clonally expanded peripheral T cells. After ivuxolimab, expanded clones were on average more numerous among CD8+ T cells than among CD4+ T cells. At doses of 0.1 to 3.0 mg/kg, clonal expansion of both CD4+ and CD8+ blood T cells was observed from baseline to week 6. Partial responders in the 0.1-3.0 mg/kg groups had among the lowest normalized peripheral clonal expansion, especially among CD8+ T cells.

To sequence the TCRbeta CDR3 region, genomic DNA was isolated from the sorted cells. TCRbeta CDR3 regions were sequenced using the immunoSEQ Assay. The table comes from immuneACCESS by way of TCRdb, which keeps in-frame sequences with V and J called. Part of the clones is missing from these tables; in studies checked, under half for an unresolved V gene and the rest for unknown reasons. This sample gives around 63,000 clones in total; over 75% of them show up just once. The ten top clones hold about 5% of the sample. This clonotype originated in an adult with an advanced solid tumor such as melanoma, head and neck, liver or kidney cancer. Sequencing used CD4+ or CD8+ T cells sorted from blood, obtained in a trial of the OX40 agonist ivuxolimab.

The encoded CDR3 is CASSPGHFLDTEAFF. The DNA is as follows: TGTGCCAGCAGCCCTGGACATTTCTTGGACACTGAAGCTTTCTTT. The rearranged chain carries TRBV7-6 and TRBJ1-1, with TRBD1 as a weak D call on 5 bases. The germline V gene yields SGHVS for CDR1 and FNYEAQ for CDR2. Deletion took 5 bases off V and 3 bases off J, with a span of 16 bases between the germline ends. Its CDR3 holds 15 amino acids, cysteine through phenylalanine. The CDR3 DNA has 45 bases and is translated from base 1.